The 8 T cell receptor beta chains given below trace back to one sample, sequenced in a study of response to subunit inactivated influenza vaccine (dated by TCRdb to 2017 to 2018). The library came from RT-PCR. These reads were obtained on an Illumina HiSeq 2500. TCRdb passed the public sequencing reads through fastp at Q25 and MiXCR, retaining productive beta sequences. Each entry merges the rows of one CDR3 protein and shows their most common DNA and genes. This sample has roughly 150,000 distinct CDR3 sequences in its table, and approximately 10% of those were observed once. The ten most abundant clones make up 12% of the sample. According to the study, the label for this sample's time point signals: around 42 days after influenza vaccine administration. Sequenced material: non-naive T cells sorted from PBMCs, taken roughly 45 days after vaccination. The cell subset or site tag for this specimen amounts to: memory T cell fraction. The receptors derive from a man in his fifties or sixties who received an inactivated influenza vaccine. Donor details come from another sample of the same person, matched by shared clones.

This clonotype was observed many times. This chain joins TRBV7-6 and TRBJ2-1; TRBD2 matches 9 bases. The germline V gene has CDR1 SGHVS and CDR2 FNYEAQ. The V gene end was trimmed by 1 base and the J gene end by 4 bases; junction bases not matched to a gene: 5. This CDR3 spans 16 amino acids. CDR3 sequence reads: CASSLEVLAGYNEQFF. The CDR3 DNA reads as TGTGCCAGCAGCTTAGAGGTCCTAGCGGGATACAATGAGCAGTTCTTC.

This clonotype was seen a few times. This chain connects TRBV6-2 or TRBV6-3 to TRBJ1-5; TRBD1 aligns across 7 bases. The germline V gene has CDR1 MNHEY and CDR2 SVGEGT. The CDR3 runs to 15 residues. V trimming: 4 bases; J trimming: 7 bases; junction bases outside the gene matches: 10. The CDR3 region is CASSSLQGGRQPQHF. CDR3 coding DNA: TGTGCCAGCAGTTCATTGCAGGGGGGAAGGCAGCCCCAGCATTTT.

This clonotype has ten or more counts. The genes are TRBV7-3 and TRBJ2-2; D call uncertain. Germline CDR1 reads SGHTA; CDR2 reads FQGTGA. Trimming took off 0 bases at V and 2 bases at J, with 1 base between the two ends. This CDR3 spans 13 amino acids. The chain's CDR3 is CASSLTNTGELFF. The CDR3 DNA reads TGTGCCAGCAGCTTAACAAACACCGGGGAGCTGTTTTTT.

A few counts support this clonotype. The genes are TRBV5-1 and TRBJ2-6; D is ambiguous. Trimming left V 4 bases short and J 4 bases short, with 3 bases between. The CDR3 is 12 residues long. CDR1 is SGHRS and CDR2 is YFSETQ in the germline V gene. The chain's CDR3 is CASSLGANVLTF. The DNA of the CDR3 is TGCGCCAGCAGCCTCGGGGCCAACGTCCTGACTTTC.

The chain joins TRBV2 to TRBJ2-5; D call uncertain. V lost 7 bases and J 9 bases, leaving 12 bases between the germline ends. Germline CDR1 SNHLY, CDR2 FYNNEI. The CDR3 spans 11 residues. DNA for the CDR3: TGTGCCAGCACTAATGGAATGGCCCAGTACTTC. Translated, it gives CASTNGMAQYF.

V usage is TRBV5-4 and J usage is TRBJ1-6; D unresolved. Germline CDR1 and CDR2: SGHNT and YYREEE (reference sequence). The CDR3 loop spans 14 amino acids. The V end was cut by 0 bases, the J end by 7 bases, with 8 bases between. CDR3 nucleotides: TGTGCCAGCAGCTTGGATTTGGGGAATTCACCCCTCCACTTT. It yields the protein CASSLDLGNSPLHF.

In this sample, this clonotype turned up a few times. The rearrangement joins TRBV7-9 to TRBJ2-1, with D unclear. Germline lookup yields CDR1 SEHNR and CDR2 FQNEAQ (reference sequence). The ends were cut back, 1 base at V and 10 bases at J, with 14 bases in the middle. The CDR3 covers 14 residues. The chain's CDR3 is CASSLGAGVLEQFF. Here the CDR3 DNA reads TGTGCCAGCAGCTTAGGGGCAGGTGTCCTGGAGCAGTTCTTC.

Worth noting for this clonotype: Mismatch with germline at one junction end may stem from a read error. The chain employs TRBV5-1 and TRBJ2-7; TRBD2 agrees at 13 bases. CDR3 length: 16 amino acids. Germline assignment: CDR1 SGHRS and CDR2 YFSETQ. The CDR3 coding sequence is TGCGCCTGCAGCAAACGACTAGCGGGAGGCGGGAACGAGCAGTACTTC. Its translation: CACSKRLAGGGNEQYF.